This TCR beta chain was sequenced for a study of CD8 T cells in Susac syndrome. Germline loops: CDR1 SEHNR, CDR2 FQNEAQ (reference sequence). The length of the CDR3 is 15 residues. V lost 8 bases, J lost 5 bases, and 15 bases stayed unmatched. The RNA, 0.5 to 1 ug, was put through reverse transcription using random hexamers. The TCR beta CDR3 was amplified by immunoSEQ multiplex PCR across 54 Vbeta, 13 Jbeta. A single record per CDR3 protein comes from TCRdb applying MiXCR to the immunoSEQ multiplex PCR reads. The sample holds 100,000 to 150,000 distinct CDR3 sequences, 90% to 95% seen once. Source material: CD8+ T cells from PBMCs. This receptor was identified in a human donor with multiple sclerosis. The gene calls are TRBV7-9 and TRBJ2-7; 7 nucleotides align to TRBD2. The CDR3 reads CASGVGRGRVHEQYF. The CDR3 bases are TGTGCCAGCGGTGTGGGGAGGGGCAGAGTCCACGAGCAGTACTTC.